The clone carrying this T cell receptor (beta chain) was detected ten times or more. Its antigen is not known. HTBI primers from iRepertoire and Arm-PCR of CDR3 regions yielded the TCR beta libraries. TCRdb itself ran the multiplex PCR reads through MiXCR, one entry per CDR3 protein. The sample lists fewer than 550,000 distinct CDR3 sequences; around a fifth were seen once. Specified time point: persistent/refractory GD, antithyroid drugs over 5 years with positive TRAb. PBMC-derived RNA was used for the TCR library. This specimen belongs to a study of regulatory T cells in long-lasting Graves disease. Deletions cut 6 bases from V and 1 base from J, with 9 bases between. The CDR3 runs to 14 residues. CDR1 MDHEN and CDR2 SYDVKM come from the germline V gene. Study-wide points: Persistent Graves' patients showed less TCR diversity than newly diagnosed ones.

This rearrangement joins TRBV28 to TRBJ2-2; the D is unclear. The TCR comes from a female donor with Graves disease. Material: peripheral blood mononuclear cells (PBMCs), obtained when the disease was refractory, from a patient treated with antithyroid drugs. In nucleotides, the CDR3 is TGTGCCAGCAGGCGTAACATGAACACCGGGGAGCTGTTTTTT. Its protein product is CASRRNMNTGELFF.